These 17 T cell receptor beta chains originate from one sample sequenced in a study of regulatory T cells in long-lasting Graves disease. Time point meaning: persistent/refractory GD, antithyroid drugs over 5 years with positive TRAb. After RNA was extracted from PBMCs, the TCR library was made from it. Arm-PCR of CDR3 regions and iRepertoire HTBI primers were used to build TCR beta libraries. Via MiXCR, TCRdb re-called the multiplex PCR reads, giving one row per CDR3 protein. The sample has some 450,000 distinct CDR3 sequences, roughly a quarter seen once; the top ten hold about 27%. The sample was peripheral blood mononuclear cells (PBMCs), taken when the disease was refractory, from a patient treated with antithyroid drugs. All receptors derive from a female donor with Graves disease.

As to this clonotype: Given a far larger clone just one base away, this is likely a sequencing read error. The chain employs TRBV28 and TRBJ2-4; 12 nucleotides align to TRBD1. This CDR3 region has 15 residues. The V gene's germline CDR1 is MDHEN and CDR2 SYDVKM. CDR3 bases: TGTGCCAGCAGTTTGGGGACAGGGGGCGGCTATGGCTGCACCTTC. Residues: CASSLGTGGGYGCTF.

To note about this clonotype: At one end the junction does not follow the germline gene, possibly because of a read error. This chain joins TRBV15 and TRBJ2-7, with D perhaps TRBD1 or TRBD2 (5 bases each). This CDR3 spans 15 amino acids. In germline, CDR1 is LNHNV, CDR2 YYDKDF (reference sequence). Here the CDR3 reads CATSRLRDGTYERYF. The CDR3 DNA is TGTGCCACCAGCAGGCTCCGGGACGGGACCTACGAGCGGTACTTC.

The chain recombines TRBV6-2 or TRBV6-3 with TRBJ2-3; D possibly matches TRBD1 or TRBD2 (5 bases each). With 4 bases removed from V and 3 bases from J, the gap between germline ends came to 11 bases. The CDR3 covers 14 residues. The germline V gene encodes CDR1 MNHEY and CDR2 SVGEGT. CDR3 sequence: CASSSNWGTDTQYF. CDR3 coding DNA: TGTGCCAGCAGTTCTAACTGGGGGACAGATACGCAGTATTTT.

This clonotype was seen ten or more times. CDR3 nucleotide sequence: TGTGCCAGCAGTACGGTCTCGACGGGCAATCAGCCCCAGCATTTT. Its translation: CASSTVSTGNQPQHF. The chain combines TRBV28 with TRBJ1-5; D is unresolved. CDR1 MDHEN and CDR2 SYDVKM come from the germline V gene. CDR3 length: 15 residues. V lost 5 bases to trimming and J lost 2 bases, with 13 bases between them. Complete variable domain (other parts from reference TRBV28 and TRBJ1-5): DVKVTQSSRYLVKRTGEKVFLECVQDMDHENMFWYRQDPGLGLRLIYFSYDVKMKEKGDIPEGYSVSREKKERFSLILESASTNQTSMYLCASSTVSTGNQPQHFGDGTRLSIL.

The chain links TRBV6-9 to TRBJ1-2; a possible D gene is TRBD1 (6 bases). The CDR3 runs 13 residues. V lost 3 bases and J lost 6, with 11 bases in between. Germline assignment: CDR1 MNHGY and CDR2 SVAAGI. CDR3 DNA: TGTGCCAGCAGTTACGTTCGGGGGCATGGCTACACCTTC. Residues: CASSYVRGHGYTF.

The chain is built from TRBV6-1 and TRBJ1-2; D unclear. CDR1 and CDR2 (germline): MNHNS, SASEGT. Trimming removed 7 bases from V and 8 bases from J, with 23 bases in between. CDR3 length equals 15 residues. CDR3 amino acids: CASNLLRNTAGGYTF. The CDR3 region has the DNA TGTGCCAGCAACCTCCTTCGGAACACAGCGGGGGGCTACACCTTC.

The rearrangement joins TRBV14 to TRBJ1-2, with a weak D call TRBD1 (5 bases). Trimming took off 8 bases at V and 4 bases at J, with 17 bases between the two ends. The CDR3 extends over 14 amino acids. Germline-derived CDR1 and CDR2 are SGHDN and FVKESK. CDR3 residues: CASSRQHWVYGYTF. CDR3 coding DNA: TGTGCCAGCTCGAGACAGCATTGGGTCTATGGCTACACCTTC.

V gene TRBV16 combines with J gene TRBJ1-5, with D perhaps matching TRBD1 (5 bases). The V and J ends lost 6 bases and 15 bases respectively, with 24 bases between them. This CDR3 is 14 amino acids long. Germline lookup yields CDR1 KGHSY and CDR2 FQNENV. Here the CDR3 DNA reads TGTGCCAGCAGAGGAGGAGGGGACGAAGGAGTGGTGCATTTT. It yields the protein CASRGGGDEGVVHF.

This clonotype was recorded a few times. The chain links TRBV5-6 to TRBJ1-1; D unresolved. Trimming removed 0 bases from V and 3 bases from J, with 9 bases in between. Germline CDR1 SGHDT, CDR2 YYEEEE. CDR3 length: 14 amino acids. The CDR3 is CASSLDRLDTEAFF. CDR3 nucleotides: TGTGCCAGCAGCTTGGACAGACTAGACACTGAAGCTTTCTTT.

Turning to this clonotype: An end of the junction differs from the germline gene, which may be a read error. The J gene is TRBJ1-4, the V gene TRBV6-1; D may be TRBD1 (5 bases). The CDR3 runs 15 residues. Looked up from germline, CDR1 is MNHNS and CDR2 is SASEGT. CDR3: CASSRTQGGGEKLSF. CDR3 DNA: TGTGCCAGCAGTAGGACCCAGGGCGGGGGAGAAAAACTGTCTTTT.

There are many counts of this clonotype. The J gene is TRBJ1-1, the V gene TRBV7-2, with D uncertain. V was trimmed by 0 bases and J by 0 bases, leaving 5 bases between them. The CDR3 covers 14 residues. Germline V gene sequence: CDR1 SGHTA, CDR2 FQGNSA. DNA of the CDR3: TGTGCCAGCAGCTTAGCCAGTATGAACACTGAAGCTTTCTTT. Translated: CASSLASMNTEAFF.

V usage is TRBV6-1 and J usage is TRBJ1-4, with TRBD1 matching over 8 bases. The germline CDR1 and CDR2 sequences are MNHNS and SASEGT. V lost 5 bases, J lost 6 bases, and 17 bases stayed unmatched. The CDR3 consists of 18 residues. The CDR3 bases are TGTGCCAGCAGTCCCGGACAGGGAATCCCCTCAGAAGATGAAAAACTGTTTTTT. Amino acids: CASSPGQGIPSEDEKLFF.

This chain connects TRBV16 to TRBJ1-1; D ambiguous. The V end was cut by 2 bases, the J end by 0 bases, with 10 bases between. CDR3 length: 15 amino acids. Germline-derived CDR1 and CDR2 are KGHSY and FQNENV. CDR3 nucleotide sequence: TGTGCCAGCAGCCAACTAAACGGTTTGAACACTGAAGCTTTCTTT. Its protein is CASSQLNGLNTEAFF.

This clonotype was seen only a few times. The gene calls are TRBV20-1 and TRBJ1-6, with 7 bases aligning to TRBD1. The CDR3 consists of 16 residues. Germline CDR1 DFQATT, CDR2 SNEGSKA (reference sequence). Trimming cost V 1 base and J 3 bases; bases outside gene matches: 6. CDR3 residues: CSARVPTGSYNSPLHF. The CDR3 bases are TGCAGTGCTAGAGTACCGACAGGGAGCTATAATTCACCCCTCCACTTT.

This clonotype was picked up many times. The chain carries TRBV2 and TRBJ2-7, with 8 nucleotides matching TRBD2. The CDR3 consists of 17 residues. Trimming cost V 9 bases and J 2 bases; bases outside gene matches: 18. Per the germline V gene, CDR1 is SNHLY and CDR2 is FYNNEI. The CDR3 loop reads CARGYRSRGRTTYEQYF. The CDR3 region has the DNA TGTGCCAGAGGGTATAGGTCCCGCGGGAGGACAACCTACGAGCAGTACTTC. Supplemented by reference TRBV2 and TRBJ2-7, the full variable domain reads EPEVTQTPSHQVTQMGQEVILRCVPISNHLYFYWYRQILGQKVEFLVSFYNNEISEKSEIFDDQFSVERPDGSNFTLKIRSTKLEDSAMYFCARGYRSRGRTTYEQYFGPGTRLTVT.

This clonotype was counted at least ten times. The genes are TRBV15 and TRBJ2-7; unclear D gene. The CDR3 contains 14 residues. Germline CDR1 is LNHNV and CDR2 is YYDKDF (reference sequence). V lost 0 bases to trimming and J lost 4 bases, with 10 bases between them. CDR3 DNA sequence: TGTGCCACCAGCAGAGATTTAGCTAATTACGAGCAGTACTTC. Amino acid sequence: CATSRDLANYEQYF. Full variable domain (outside the CDR3, taken from reference TRBV15 and TRBJ2-7): DAMVIQNPRYQVTQFGKPVTLSCSQTLNHNVMYWYQQKSSQAPKLLFHYYDKDFNNEADTPDNFQSRRPNTSFCFLDIRSPGLGDTAMYLCATSRDLANYEQYFGPGTRLTVT.

The rearrangement uses TRBV5-8 and TRBJ1-1; D uncertain. Germline V gene sequence: CDR1 SGHTS, CDR2 YDEGEE. This CDR3 spans 13 amino acids. V was clipped by 3 bases and J by 8 bases, with 14 bases between them. This chain's CDR3 is CASSWAGPLEAFF. DNA for the CDR3: TGTGCCAGCAGCTGGGCCGGGCCTCTAGAAGCTTTCTTT.